The 25 T cell receptor beta chains presented below share a single source sample, sequenced in a study of T cell responses to AZD1222 COVID-19 vaccine. The data were produced by immunoSEQ multiplex PCR, yet TCRdb's version contains in-frame clones alone and is incomplete. The sample has around 100,000 clones; about 90% are singletons. This material consisted of peripheral blood, taken on day 0 of AZD1222 vaccination. These receptors were taken from an adult in good health.

The J gene is TRBJ2-3, the V gene TRBV13; D gene unclear. The CDR3 totals 13 residues. Trimming took 6 bases from V and 4 from J, leaving 11 bases between them. The germline gives CDR1 PRHDT, CDR2 FYEKMQ (reference sequence). For the CDR3, the DNA is TGTGCCAGCAGGAAAGGCGTGGCAGATACGCAGTATTTT. This encodes CASRKGVADTQYF. The variable domain in full, completed from reference TRBV13 and TRBJ2-3, reads AAGVIQSPRHLIKEKRETATLKCYPIPRHDTVYWYQQGPGQDPQFLISFYEKMQSDKGSIPDRFSAQQFSDYHSELNMSSLELGDSALYFCASRKGVADTQYFGPGTRLTVL.

The chain is built from TRBV4-2 and TRBJ2-1, with TRBD2 matching 12 bases. The ends lost 3 bases at V and 7 bases at J; junction bases unmatched: 7. The germline V gene has CDR1 LGHNA and CDR2 YNFKEQ. The CDR3 sequence is 16 residues long. The CDR3 nucleotides read TGTGCCAGCAGCCAGGTTCTAGCGGGGGGGCGGAATGAGCAGTTCTTC. Its translation is CASSQVLAGGRNEQFF.

The V gene is TRBV19, the J gene TRBJ2-1, with 15 bases aligning to TRBD2. CDR3 length: 19 residues. V was clipped by 5 bases and J by 0 bases; unmatched bases: 8. CDR1 and CDR2 from the germline V gene are LNHDA and SQIVND (reference sequence). The CDR3 reads CASSEGLAGGRSSYNEQFF. DNA of the CDR3: TGTGCCAGTAGTGAGGGACTAGCGGGGGGCCGCAGCTCCTACAATGAGCAGTTCTTC.

This clone showed up just once. The gene calls are TRBV5-6 and TRBJ2-5; 9 nucleotides align to TRBD2. Looked up from germline, CDR1 is SGHDT and CDR2 is YYEEEE. Unmatched junction bases numbered 9, after V lost 0 bases and J lost 3 bases. The CDR3 length is 17 residues. The CDR3 nucleotides are TGTGCCAGCAGCTTGGACCCCCGCGGGGGGGCGGAAGAGACCCAGTACTTC. This codes for CASSLDPRGGAEETQYF.

CDR3 amino acids: CSARQESNYGYTF. In nucleotides, the CDR3 is TGCAGCGCCCGACAGGAGTCTAACTATGGCTACACCTTC. The J gene is TRBJ1-2, the V gene TRBV29-1, with D possibly being TRBD1 (6 bases). CDR3 size: 13 residues. Germline V gene sequence: CDR1 SQVTM, CDR2 ANQGSEA. Trimming removed 7 bases from V and 0 bases from J, with 12 bases in between.

Comment on this clone: The same CDR3 can be traced to other DNA sequences in this sample. The chain is built from TRBV18 and TRBJ1-5, with D possibly TRBD1 on 6 matching bases. CDR3 length equals 14 residues. Germline CDR1 KGHSH, CDR2 LQKENI. Trimming shortened V by 1 base and J by 4 bases, and 8 bases separated the two germline ends. This CDR3 reads CASSPQGGNQPQHF. CDR3 DNA: TGTGCCAGCTCACCACAGGGGGGTAATCAGCCCCAGCATTTT.

The chain links TRBV5-6 to TRBJ1-2; perhaps TRBD1 as D (6 bases). The CDR3 covers 14 residues. Trimming shortened V by 3 bases and J by 4 bases, and 13 bases separated the two germline ends. CDR1 is SGHDT, CDR2 YYEEEE, per germline. The CDR3 loop is CASSSGQLSYGYTF. In nucleotides, the CDR3 is TGTGCCAGCAGCTCAGGACAGCTGTCCTATGGCTACACCTTC.

The V gene is TRBV11-3, the J gene TRBJ1-6; no clear D. The CDR3 has 13 residues. The germline V gene has CDR1 SGHNT and CDR2 YENEEA. V was pared by 5 bases and J by 10 bases, with 12 bases between. DNA of the CDR3: TGTGCCAGCAGCCCTACCGGGCGGTCACCCCTCCACTTT. Its protein is CASSPTGRSPLHF.

V is TRBV3-1 (or the pseudogene TRBV3-2) and J is TRBJ2-2, with D tentatively TRBD1 (6 bases). Germline CDR1 reads LGHDT; CDR2 reads YNNKEL (reference sequence). This CDR3 spans 15 amino acids. Trimming stripped 5 bases from V and 2 bases from J, with 12 bases between. The CDR3 region has the DNA TGTGCCAGCAGCGCACAGGGTCTAAACACCGGGGAGCTGTTTTTT. It codes for CASSAQGLNTGELFF.

This chain links TRBV5-6 with TRBJ1-1; TRBD1 agrees at 10 bases. Germline V CDR1 and CDR2: SGHDT, YYEEEE. The CDR3 runs 19 residues. The V gene end was trimmed by 1 base and the J gene end by 4 bases; junction bases not matched to a gene: 16. The CDR3 DNA is TGTGCCAGCAGCTTGACCGGAGGGACAGGGGCCCGGTGGGGCACTGAAGCTTTCTTT. It specifies CASSLTGGTGARWGTEAFF. Looking up the rest from reference TRBV5-6 and TRBJ1-1 gives the full variable domain: DAGVTQSPTHLIKTRGQQVTLRCSPKSGHDTVSWYQQALGQGPQFIFQYYEEEERQRGNFPDRFSGHQFPNYSSELNVNALLLGDSALYLCASSLTGGTGARWGTEAFFGQGTRLTVV.

This sequence joins TRBV13 and TRBJ2-5; 13 bases line up with TRBD2. The V and J ends lost 5 bases and 10 bases, in that order; junction bases with no gene match: 13. The CDR3 contains 16 residues. Germline lookup yields CDR1 PRHDT and CDR2 FYEKMQ (reference sequence). The CDR3 DNA is TGTGCCAGCAGCCCCCCGGGACTAGCGGGGTCCATGGACCAGTACTTC. Residues: CASSPPGLAGSMDQYF.

V gene TRBV5-6 combines with J gene TRBJ1-6; no clear D gene. Trimming removed 2 bases at V and 9 bases at J, with 15 bases between. CDR1 is SGHDT and CDR2 is YYEEEE in the germline V gene. The length of the CDR3 is 15 residues. CDR3 sequence: CASSFLGRALSPLHF. The CDR3 DNA follows: TGTGCCAGCAGCTTTTTAGGGAGGGCCCTTTCACCCCTCCACTTT.

The chain has TRBV28 and TRBJ1-3; unclear D gene. Trimming removed 6 bases at V and 4 bases at J, with 4 bases between. Germline CDR1 reads MDHEN; CDR2 reads SYDVKM. The CDR3 has 11 residues. The CDR3 region is CASSRGNTIYF. The CDR3 nucleotides read TGTGCCAGCAGCCGCGGAAACACCATATATTTT.

In this sample, this clone turned up a few times. J is TRBJ1-2 and V is TRBV29-1, with a weak D call TRBD1 (5 bases). Germline V gene lookup returns CDR1 SQVTM and CDR2 ANQGSEA. This CDR3 is 14 amino acids long. V lost 3 bases to trimming and J lost 4 bases, with 15 bases between them. Written as DNA, the CDR3 is TGCAGCGTTGACGCACAGACAGTTGGCTATGGCTACACCTTC. Translating gives CSVDAQTVGYGYTF.

This clone showed up just a few times. J is TRBJ2-7 and V is TRBV5-1; 8 nucleotides align to TRBD1. The CDR3 is 15 residues long. CDR1 SGHRS and CDR2 YFSETQ come from the germline V gene. Trimming took 1 base from V and 5 from J; bases not matched to a gene: 8. The CDR3 DNA reads TGCGCCAGCAGCTTGTCAGGGGGCTGGATGGACGAGCAGTACTTC. Amino acid sequence: CASSLSGGWMDEQYF. Supplemented by reference TRBV5-1 and TRBJ2-7, the full variable domain reads KAGVTQTPRYLIKTRGQQVTLSCSPISGHRSVSWYQQTPGQGLQFLFEYFSETQRNKGNFPGRFSGRQFSNSRSEMNVSTLELGDSALYLCASSLSGGWMDEQYFGPGTRLTVT.

The chain is built from TRBV18 and TRBJ2-6; no clear D gene. There are 14 residues in the CDR3. Germline-derived CDR1 and CDR2 are KGHSH and LQKENI. V gave up 4 bases and J gave up 0 bases, with 4 bases separating them. The CDR3 coding sequence is TGTGCCAGCTCACGTCTCTCTGGGGCCAACGTCCTGACTTTC. Protein sequence: CASSRLSGANVLTF. Together with reference TRBV18 and TRBJ2-6, the CDR3 gives the full variable domain: NAGVMQNPRHLVRRRGQEARLRCSPMKGHSHVYWYRQLPEEGLKFMVYLQKENIIDESGMPKERFSAEFPKEGPSILRIQQVVRGDSAAYFCASSRLSGANVLTFGAGSRLTVL.

The V gene is TRBV9, the J gene TRBJ2-7; D is undetermined. CDR3 length: 14 amino acids. The ends were cut back, 0 bases at V and 2 bases at J, with 9 bases in the middle. Looked up from germline, CDR1 is SGDLS and CDR2 is YYNGEE. The CDR3 sequence is CASSVDQAPYEQYF. DNA for the CDR3: TGTGCCAGCAGCGTAGACCAAGCCCCCTACGAGCAGTACTTC.

This sequence joins TRBV6-1 and TRBJ1-6; possible D gene TRBD1, 5 bases. V was pared by 1 base and J by 9 bases, with 19 bases between. The CDR3 runs to 17 residues. Germline V lookup: CDR1 MNHNS, CDR2 SASEGT. CDR3 in DNA: TGTGCCAGCAGTGAAGTCGGGCAGTTCGCGGGGGGTTCACCCCTCCACTTT. It codes for CASSEVGQFAGGSPLHF.

The rearrangement links TRBV11-1 to TRBJ1-1, with TRBD1 as a possible D gene (5 bases). V gave up 5 bases and J gave up 3 bases, with 16 bases separating them. The germline V gene has CDR1 SGHAT and CDR2 FQDESV (reference sequence). This CDR3 is built from 15 residues. CDR3 nucleotide sequence: TGTGCCAGCAGCCCAAAGGGGTGGGGATACACTGAAGCTTTCTTT. This gives the protein CASSPKGWGYTEAFF. Supplemented by reference TRBV11-1 and TRBJ1-1, the full variable domain reads EAEVAQSPRYKITEKSQAVAFWCDPISGHATLYWYRQILGQGPELLVQFQDESVVDDSQLPKDRFSAERLKGVDSTLKIQPAELGDSAMYLCASSPKGWGYTEAFFGQGTRLTVV.

The chain uses TRBV30 and TRBJ2-1; TRBD1 matches 8 bases. The V gene's germline CDR1 is GTSNPN and CDR2 SVGIG (reference sequence). After removal of 6 bases from V and 8 bases from J, the junction contained 9 bases not matched to a gene. CDR3 length equals 13 residues. The CDR3, as DNA: TGTGCCTGCGGACAGGGCACCGGGCATGAGCAGTTCTTC. It yields the protein CACGQGTGHEQFF. The variable domain in full, with the rest retrieved from reference TRBV30 and TRBJ2-1, is SQTIHQWPATLVQPVGSPLSLECTVEGTSNPNLYWYRQAAGRGLQLLFYSVGIGQISSEVPQNLSASRPQDRQFILSSKKLLLSDSGFYLCACGQGTGHEQFFGPGTRLTVL.

This clone was picked up a small number of times. The gene calls are TRBV2 and TRBJ2-3, with D tentatively TRBD2 (5 bases). The germline V and J ends were trimmed by 1 base and 4 bases, with 9 bases remaining between them. Germline CDR1 SNHLY, CDR2 FYNNEI. The CDR3 is 14 residues long. The CDR3 here is CASSEGISADTQYF. In DNA form, the CDR3 reads TGTGCCAGCAGTGAAGGGATTAGCGCAGATACGCAGTATTTT.

V is TRBV9 and J is TRBJ1-3, with no clear D. The CDR3 has 16 amino acids. Trimming shortened V by 0 bases and J by 0 bases, and 10 bases separated the two germline ends. Germline CDR1 and CDR2: SGDLS and YYNGEE. The DNA for the CDR3 is TGTGCCAGCAGCGTAGCTGGCGGAAGCTCTGGAAACACCATATATTTT. Encoded protein: CASSVAGGSSGNTIYF.

The genes are TRBV5-5 and TRBJ2-6; D is unclear. The CDR3 loop spans 16 amino acids. The V end was cut by 1 base, the J end by 3 bases, with 11 bases between. Germline values: CDR1 SGHKS, CDR2 YYEKEE (reference sequence). CDR3 DNA: TGTGCCAGCAGCTTGAGCGAATTGCATGGGGCCAACGTCCTGACTTTC. Residues: CASSLSELHGANVLTF.

J is TRBJ1-1 and V is TRBV6-5; 9 bases line up with TRBD1. This CDR3 has 14 amino acids. With V trimmed by 6 bases and J by 7 bases, 9 bases remained unmatched. Germline-derived CDR1 and CDR2 are MNHEY and SVGAGI. The CDR3 loop is CASSGQGSSYEAFF. The DNA of the CDR3 is TGTGCCAGCAGCGGACAGGGGAGCTCCTATGAAGCTTTCTTT.

The chain is built from TRBV3-1 (or the pseudogene TRBV3-2) and TRBJ2-7, with D perhaps given as TRBD1 or TRBD2 (5 bases each). V was pared by 5 bases and J by 0 bases, with 14 bases between. The length of the CDR3 is 15 residues. Germline lookup yields CDR1 LGHDT and CDR2 YNNKEL (reference sequence). For the CDR3, the DNA is TGTGCCAGCAGCGAGGGGCCAGGGCACTCCTACGAGCAGTACTTC. Translation gives CASSEGPGHSYEQYF.